The present TCR beta chain was sequenced within a study of cytomegalovirus exposure and HLA in healthy donors. Background on the study: Earlier, 150 million to 200 million T cells were analyzed, and fewer than 120 million unique TCR beta sequences were found among them. The early release's HLA-typed donors yielded tens of millions of unique TCRs. Study-wide results and caveats: In a later analysis, DRB1 alleles had the most associated TCRs; HLA-C alleles the fewest.

Vbeta (60) and Jbeta (13) primers were used in the PCR. Using immunoSEQ multiplex PCR, the repertoire was profiled, and TCRdb retains in-frame clones only, with some absent. The data hold 150,000 to 200,000 clones, with about four fifths observed a single time. The CDR3 totals 17 residues. The V gene's germline CDR1 is SGHRS and CDR2 YFSETQ. V was clipped by 0 bases and J by 2 bases; unmatched bases: 7. Notes on this clone: The antigen is unknown.

V and J are TRBV5-1 and TRBJ2-3, with TRBD1 matching 9 bases. Sequenced input: PBMCs. This sequence originates from a man aged 40-50 years in good health and CMV-seropositive. In DNA, the CDR3 is TGCGCCAGCAGCTTGGGAAAGACAGGGGGGAACACAGATACGCAGTATTTT. Translated: CASSLGKTGGNTDTQYF. Combining the CDR3 with reference TRBV5-1 and TRBJ2-3 gives the whole variable domain KAGVTQTPRYLIKTRGQQVTLSCSPISGHRSVSWYQQTPGQGLQFLFEYFSETQRNKGNFPGRFSGRQFSNSRSEMNVSTLELGDSALYLCASSLGKTGGNTDTQYFGPGTRLTVL.